This TCR beta chain was retrieved from a study of T cell repertoires in cytomegalovirus infection. Study context: As its CMV epitopes, the study selected recently identified HLA-C-restricted and well-studied HLA-B-restricted targets. Public TCR beta signatures provided an indication of both CMV infection and a matching HLA type. Overall study results and limits: Individuals carrying CMV plus the relevant HLA were identified by cumulative frequency of public TCR beta families. Dominating the ex vivo response were TCR beta clonotypes that were CMV-specific and HLA-C-restricted.

This clonotype was found a few times. The antigen remains unidentified. TCRdb analysed the reads with MiXCR anew, one entry per CDR3 protein. The repertoire consists of some 920,000 distinct CDR3 sequences, with 30% to 40% occurring once and the leading ten covering roughly an eighth. V shed 1 base and J 14 bases; nucleotides not matched to a gene: 7. The V gene's germline CDR1 is SEHNR and CDR2 FQNEAQ (reference sequence). This CDR3 contains 13 residues. The receptor was isolated from a human donor in good health (CMV status not recorded). Some clones in this sample may be carry-over from other donors' samples. The chain carries TRBV7-9 and TRBJ2-1, with 8 bases aligning to TRBD2. The sample was cultured CD8+ T cells from PBMCs, taken from culture after CMV antigen stimulation. CDR3 amino acids: CASSLGGLAGEFF. The CDR3 DNA follows: TGTGCCAGCAGCTTAGGAGGACTAGCTGGAGAGTTCTTC.